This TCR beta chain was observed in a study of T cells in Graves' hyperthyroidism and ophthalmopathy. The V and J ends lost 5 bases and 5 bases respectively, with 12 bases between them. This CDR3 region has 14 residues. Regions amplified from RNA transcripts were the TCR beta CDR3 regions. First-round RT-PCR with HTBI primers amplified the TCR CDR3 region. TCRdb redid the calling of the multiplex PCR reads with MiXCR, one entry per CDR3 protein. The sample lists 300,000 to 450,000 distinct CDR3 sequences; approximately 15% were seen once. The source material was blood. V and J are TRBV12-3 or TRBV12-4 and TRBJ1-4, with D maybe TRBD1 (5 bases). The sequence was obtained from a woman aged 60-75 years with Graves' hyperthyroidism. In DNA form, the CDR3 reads TGTGCCAGCAGTCCCCGACAGAGGAATGAAAAACTGTTTTTT. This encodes CASSPRQRNEKLFF.